The clone carrying this TCR beta chain was detected once. Its antigen remains unidentified. Germline V gene lookup returns CDR1 KGHSH and CDR2 LQKENI. The CDR3 loop spans 16 amino acids. This entry belongs to a study of T cells in Graves' hyperthyroidism and ophthalmopathy. Study-wide results and limits: The model made its ophthalmopathy prediction, and onset followed a median approximately 6 months later. Peripheral blood also featured most of the thyroid clonotypes expanded above 0.001.

Ophthalmopathy patients had moderate-to-severe active disease, CAS ≥3, NOSPECS ≥4, and disease duration under 3 months. Amplification targeted TCR beta CDR3 regions from RNA transcripts. HTBI primers drove first-round RT-PCR of the TCR CDR3. TCRdb used MiXCR to reprocess the multiplex PCR reads, holding one entry per CDR3 protein. Here the sample spans under 600,000 distinct CDR3 sequences, 15% to 20% being singletons. Sequences were obtained from blood. The sequence came from a middle-aged woman with Graves' ophthalmopathy. This chain uses TRBV18 with TRBJ2-1, with 7 bases aligning to TRBD1. The J call is in doubt because the DNA end fits TRBJ2-7 better. The CDR3 region is CASSPTGVSSYNEQYF. The CDR3 DNA reads as TGTGCCAGCTCTCCTACAGGGGTTAGCTCCTACAATGAGCAGTACTTC.